This T cell receptor (beta chain) was profiled in a study of T cells in Graves' hyperthyroidism and ophthalmopathy. RNA transcripts provided the source from which TCR beta CDR3 regions were amplified. Primed by the HTBI set, a first-round RT-PCR was run on the TCR CDR3. TCRdb ran MiXCR on the multiplex PCR reads and lists one entry per CDR3 protein. The repertoire holds over 250,000 distinct CDR3 sequences, with approximately 17% as singletons. About this clonotype: The antigen is unknown.

Study-wide results and limits: In validation, the model predicted ophthalmopathy. These predictions came a median about 6.5 months before onset.

The V end was cut by 5 bases, the J end by 1 base, with 14 bases between. CDR1 is SGHDN and CDR2 is FVKESK in the germline V gene. The CDR3 is made up of 16 amino acids. The specimen sequenced was blood. The clonotype comes from a woman aged 55 to 70 with Graves' ophthalmopathy. The chain couples TRBV14 to TRBJ2-2; maybe TRBD1 (6 bases). The chain's CDR3 is CASSRERTVNTGELFF. CDR3 DNA: TGTGCCAGCAGCAGGGAGCGGACAGTGAACACCGGGGAGCTGTTTTTT. The variable domain in full, completed from reference TRBV14 and TRBJ2-2, reads EAGVTQFPSHSVIEKGQTVTLRCDPISGHDNLYWYRRVMGKEIKFLLHFVKESKQDESGMPNNRFLAERTGGTYSTLKVQPAELEDSGVYFCASSRERTVNTGELFFGEGSRLTVL.